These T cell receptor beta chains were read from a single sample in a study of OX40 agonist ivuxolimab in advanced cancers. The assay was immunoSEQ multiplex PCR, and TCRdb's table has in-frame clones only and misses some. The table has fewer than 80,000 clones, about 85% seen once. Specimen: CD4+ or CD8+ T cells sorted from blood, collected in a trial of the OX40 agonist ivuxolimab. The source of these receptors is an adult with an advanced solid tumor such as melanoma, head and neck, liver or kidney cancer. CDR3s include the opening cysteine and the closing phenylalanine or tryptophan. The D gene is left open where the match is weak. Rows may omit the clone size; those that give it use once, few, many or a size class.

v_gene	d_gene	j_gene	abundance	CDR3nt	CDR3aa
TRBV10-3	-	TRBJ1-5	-	TGTGCCATCAGTGAGTCAACCAATCAGCCCCAGCATTTT	CAISESTNQPQHF
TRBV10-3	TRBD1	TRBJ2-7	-	TGTGCCACCCGGCAGGGGGCCTACGAGCAGTACTTC	CATRQGAYEQYF
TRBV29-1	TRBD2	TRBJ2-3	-	TGCAGCGTTGCGGGCTTAGCGGGGGGGCGAACAGATACGCAGTATTTT	CSVAGLAGGRTDTQYF
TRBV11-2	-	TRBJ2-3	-	TGTGCCAGCAGCTTAGATCTGATTGGGCACAGGGATACGCAGTATTTT	CASSLDLIGHRDTQYF
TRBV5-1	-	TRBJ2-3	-	TGCGCCAGCAGCTTTGACGCCCTCACAGATACGCAGTATTTT	CASSFDALTDTQYF
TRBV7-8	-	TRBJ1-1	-	TGTGCCAGCACTCCCCTGGGGGGCGACACTGAAGCTTTCTTT	CASTPLGGDTEAFF
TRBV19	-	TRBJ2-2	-	TGTGCCAGTAGTATAGTGGTTTCCCGCACCGGGGAGCTGTTTTTT	CASSIVVSRTGELFF
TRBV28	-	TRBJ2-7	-	TGTGCCAGCAGTTTCGATACAGGGATATGGGGGTACGAGCAGTACTTC	CASSFDTGIWGYEQYF
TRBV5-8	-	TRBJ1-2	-	TGTGCCAGCAGCTTGGTTCAAAGCACAGCGGGAGAAGGCTACACCTTC	CASSLVQSTAGEGYTF
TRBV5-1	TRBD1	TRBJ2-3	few	TGCGCCAGCAGCTTGAAGGGGACAGGAACAGATACGCAGTATTTT	CASSLKGTGTDTQYF
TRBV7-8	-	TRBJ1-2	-	TGTGCCAGCAGCGGCAACGGGCCCTTGGGCTACACCTTC	CASSGNGPLGYTF
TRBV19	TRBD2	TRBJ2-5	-	TGTGCCAGTAGTATCCGTCCGGATCTAGCGGGAGGCGGGGAGACCCAGTACTTC	CASSIRPDLAGGGETQYF
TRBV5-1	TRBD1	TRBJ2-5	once	TGCGCCAGCAGCCGGGACAGGGGCCAAGAGACCCAGTACTTC	CASSRDRGQETQYF
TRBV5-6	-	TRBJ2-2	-	TGTGCCAGCAGCTTGCTGGGGCTTGACACCGGGGAGCTGTTTTTT	CASSLLGLDTGELFF
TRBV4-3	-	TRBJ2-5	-	TGCGCCAGCAGCCAAGATCTGAGAACAGAGACCCAGTACTTC	CASSQDLRTETQYF
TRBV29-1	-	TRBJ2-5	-	TGCAGCGTTGACAAGCGCGGGGGCGGGGAGACCCAGTACTTC	CSVDKRGGGETQYF
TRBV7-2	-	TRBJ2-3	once	TGTGCCAGCAGCTTAGCGGGGGGAGTGGATACGCAGTATTTT	CASSLAGGVDTQYF
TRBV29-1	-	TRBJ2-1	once	TGCAGCGTTGTCGGCATGCGTGAGCAGTTCTTC	CSVVGMREQFF
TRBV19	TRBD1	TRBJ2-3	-	TGTGCCAGTAGTATATTCCCCGCAGGGGGCATAGGAACAGATACGCAGTATTTT	CASSIFPAGGIGTDTQYF
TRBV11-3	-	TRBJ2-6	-	TGTGCCAGCAGCTTAGGTGCCTCTGGGGCCAACGTCCTGACTTTC	CASSLGASGANVLTF
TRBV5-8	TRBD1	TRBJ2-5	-	TGTGCCAGCAGCTTCATGACAGGGGGCGCAGAGACCCAGTACTTC	CASSFMTGGAETQYF
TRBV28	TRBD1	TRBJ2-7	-	TGTGCCAGCAGTTCAGGGGGCCCATACGAGCAGTACTTC	CASSSGGPYEQYF
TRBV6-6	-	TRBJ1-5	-	TGTGCCAGCAGTTACGTACGGACAAAAGAGCCCCAGCATTTT	CASSYVRTKEPQHF
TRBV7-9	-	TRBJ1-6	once	TGTGCCACCGCGGACAGCTCCTATAATTCACCCCTCCACTTT	CATADSSYNSPLHF
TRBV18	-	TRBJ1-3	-	TGTGCCAGCTCACCGGGCAGGGTCTCTGGAAACACCATATATTTT	CASSPGRVSGNTIYF
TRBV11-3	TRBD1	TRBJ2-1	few	TGTGCCAGCAGCGACCGGGACAGGGGCTACAATGAGCAGTTCTTC	CASSDRDRGYNEQFF
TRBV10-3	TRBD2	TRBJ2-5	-	TGTGCCATCAGTGAGGGGGGACTAGCGGGAGGTGAGACCCAGTACTTC	CAISEGGLAGGETQYF
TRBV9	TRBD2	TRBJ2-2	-	TGTGCCAGCAGCGTCCCTTCTAGCGGCGGGGAGCTGTTTTTT	CASSVPSSGGELFF
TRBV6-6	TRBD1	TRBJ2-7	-	TGTGCCAGCAGTTACCGGGACAGAGGCTCCTACGAGCAGTACTTC	CASSYRDRGSYEQYF
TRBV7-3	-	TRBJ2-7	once	TGTGCCAGCAGCTCCTCGGGGCCCTACGAGCAGTACTTC	CASSSSGPYEQYF
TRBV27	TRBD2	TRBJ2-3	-	TGTGCCAGCAGATATTCTAGCGGGAGCACAGATACGCAGTATTTT	CASRYSSGSTDTQYF
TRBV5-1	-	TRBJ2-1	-	TGCGCCAGCAGCCCCGGACAGGGAGGGTCCTACAATGAGCAGTTCTTC	CASSPGQGGSYNEQFF
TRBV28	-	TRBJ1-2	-	TGTGCCAGCAGTTCCTTTAGGCGGGGTGGCTACACCTTC	CASSSFRRGGYTF
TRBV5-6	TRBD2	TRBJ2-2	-	TGTGCCAGCAGCCGATCTAGCGGGAGTCTGAGCACCGGGGAGCTGTTTTTT	CASSRSSGSLSTGELFF
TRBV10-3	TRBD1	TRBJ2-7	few	TGTGCCATCAGTCCGGGACAGGGGGATCGCGAGCAGTACTTC	CAISPGQGDREQYF
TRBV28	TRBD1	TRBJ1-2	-	TGTGCCAGCAGTTCATACGACAGGGGGTATAACTATGGCTACACCTTC	CASSSYDRGYNYGYTF
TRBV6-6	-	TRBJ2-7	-	TGTGCCAGCAGTAGAGGGGAAAACTACGAGCAGTACTTC	CASSRGENYEQYF
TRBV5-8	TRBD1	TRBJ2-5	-	TGTGCCAGCAGCTTGGGGGCCATAAACAGGGGAAGTCAGTACTTC	CASSLGAINRGSQYF
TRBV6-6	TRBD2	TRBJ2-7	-	TGTGCCAGCAGTAGACTAGCAAACTACGAGCAGTACTTC	CASSRLANYEQYF
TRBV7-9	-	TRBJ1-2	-	TGTGCCAGCAGCTTCCCCCGACCCGGGGGGGATAACTATGGCTACACCTTC	CASSFPRPGGDNYGYTF
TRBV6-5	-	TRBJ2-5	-	TGTGCCAGCAGCCCCGGCGGAGAGCAAGAGACCCAGTACTTC	CASSPGGEQETQYF